What follows are 28 T cell receptor beta chains derived from one specimen sequenced in a study of glioma-infiltrating T cells. Amplification of TCR alpha and beta CDR3 regions from RNA used iRepertoire nested multiplex PCR. TCRdb reprocessed the multiplex PCR reads via MiXCR and lists one record per CDR3 protein. The sample records approximately 400,000 distinct CDR3 sequences, about 40% being singletons. Sequences were obtained from glioma tissue, nonneoplastic brain tissue, or PBMCs (not recorded which). Receptor source: a human donor with low-grade glioma or glioblastoma, undergoing nonglioma brain surgery, or in good health (not recorded which).

Note on this clonotype: The junction departs from germline at one end; a sequencing error may be responsible. This chain's CDR3 is CASGIGSGGRAVYEQYF. Here the CDR3 DNA reads TGTGCCAGTGGTATAGGATCTGGCGGGAGGGCCGTCTACGAGCAGTACTTC. The chain uses TRBV19 and TRBJ2-5, with 9 nucleotides matching TRBD2. The last part of the DNA fits TRBJ2-7 better; the J call may be wrong. Germline loops: CDR1 LNHDA, CDR2 SQIVND (reference sequence). This CDR3 spans 17 amino acids.

This chain connects TRBV20-1 to TRBJ1-5, with 9 bases matching TRBD1. The CDR3 extends over 16 amino acids. V lost 6 bases and J lost 2; bases outside the gene matches: 11. The germline gives CDR1 DFQATT, CDR2 SNEGSKA (reference sequence). The CDR3 reads CSALAQGAFGNQPQHF. CDR3 bases: TGCAGTGCCCTAGCACAGGGGGCATTTGGCAATCAGCCCCAGCATTTT.

The V call is TRBV5-4, the J call TRBJ1-3; tentatively, D is TRBD1 (5 bases). Germline loops: CDR1 SGHNT, CDR2 YYREEE (reference sequence). V gave up 3 bases and J gave up 4 bases, with 11 bases separating them. CDR3 length equals 14 residues. This CDR3 reads CASSWGGAGNTIYF. The CDR3 DNA sequence: TGTGCCAGCAGCTGGGGGGGAGCCGGAAACACCATATATTTT.

This clonotype was seen a handful of times. CDR3: CASRDRVSPLHF. The CDR3 DNA follows: TGTGCCAGCAGGGACAGAGTTTCACCCCTCCACTTT. The chain employs TRBV2 and TRBJ1-6; D perhaps matches TRBD1 (6 bases). The CDR3 runs 12 residues. V dropped 6 bases and J dropped 9 bases, with 9 bases sitting between them. Germline V gives CDR1 SNHLY, CDR2 FYNNEI.

The rearrangement joins TRBV4-3 to TRBJ2-5; maybe TRBD2 (5 bases). Trimming shortened V by 0 bases and J by 5 bases, and 7 bases separated the two germline ends. Germline V gives CDR1 LGHNA, CDR2 YSLEER. The CDR3 sequence is 13 residues long. For the CDR3, the DNA is TGCGCCAGCAGCCAAGATCAGCGGGAGACCCAGTACTTC. Amino acid sequence: CASSQDQRETQYF.

The genes are TRBV24-1 and TRBJ2-2; tentative D call: TRBD1 (6 bases). The germline V gene has CDR1 KGHDR and CDR2 SFDVKD. The V gene lost 9 bases and the J gene lost 2 bases, with 15 bases spanning the gap. The CDR3 runs to 15 residues. Here the CDR3 reads CATAPGDTNTGELFF. The CDR3 nucleotides read TGTGCCACCGCGCCCGGGGACACCAACACCGGGGAGCTGTTTTTT.

This clonotype occurred once. V usage is TRBV20-1 and J usage is TRBJ1-4; D perhaps matches TRBD1 (5 bases). The ends were cut back, 6 bases at V and 5 bases at J, with 16 bases in the middle. The CDR3 is made up of 14 amino acids. Germline CDR1 reads DFQATT; CDR2 reads SNEGSKA (reference sequence). The CDR3 coding sequence is TGCAGTGCGGAAGGAGTGGGGCTAAATGAAAAACTGTTTTTT. Translated: CSAEGVGLNEKLFF.

To note about this clonotype: A much larger clone lies a single base off, so this may be a read error. The genes are TRBV27 and TRBJ1-2; 7 bases fit TRBD1. V lost 5 bases, J lost 4 bases, and 10 bases stayed unmatched. Germline V CDR1 and CDR2: MNHEY, SMNVEV (reference sequence). This CDR3 has 15 residues. CDR3 sequence reads: CASSLMGQPAYGYTF. The CDR3 DNA is TGTGCCAGCAGTCTAATGGGACAGCCCGCCTATGGCTACACCTTC.

This clonotype was detected once. The V gene is TRBV27, the J gene TRBJ1-1; the match to TRBD1 covers 9 bases. Unmatched junction bases numbered 2, after V lost 1 base and J lost 11 bases. The germline V gene encodes CDR1 MNHEY and CDR2 SMNVEV (reference sequence). There are 12 residues in the CDR3. CDR3 DNA: TGTGCCAGCAGTTTATGGGACAGGGACGCTTTCTTT. Its translation: CASSLWDRDAFF.

This clonotype has only a few counts. This chain uses TRBV20-1 with TRBJ2-3, with 11 nucleotides matching TRBD2. The germline CDR1 and CDR2 sequences are DFQATT and SNEGSKA (reference sequence). This CDR3 is built from 13 residues. The CDR3 region has the DNA TGCGGCCTAGCGGGGGGATCCACAGATACGCAGTATTTT. This sequence encodes CGLAGGSTDTQYF.

About this clonotype: At one boundary the junction diverges from the germline segment, which might be a read error. V usage is TRBV5-6 and J usage is TRBJ2-7; 7 nucleotides align to TRBD1. The CDR3 has 15 amino acids. Germline V gene sequence: CDR1 SGHDT, CDR2 YYEEEE. CDR3 bases: TGTGCCAGCAGCTTGTACTTCGGACAGGCCTATGAGCAGTACTTC. The encoded protein is CASSLYFGQAYEQYF.

This clonotype was counted a few times. The rearrangement joins TRBV6-2 or TRBV6-3 to TRBJ2-4; the D gene is possibly TRBD1 (6 bases). Germline V gene data show CDR1 as MNHEY and CDR2 as SVGEGT. The CDR3 is 15 amino acids. Trimming shortened V by 6 bases and J by 0 bases, and 12 bases separated the two germline ends. CDR3 sequence: CASRYRALAKNIQYF. The CDR3 nucleotides are TGTGCCAGCAGATACAGGGCATTAGCCAAAAACATTCAGTACTTC.

Of note for this clonotype: Sequence at one end of the junction differs from germline and may be a read error. The chain has TRBV27 and TRBJ1-1; possible D gene TRBD1, 5 bases. Germline V gives CDR1 MNHEY, CDR2 SMNVEV (reference sequence). The CDR3 has 14 residues. The CDR3 nucleotides are TGTGCCAGCAGTTTCGAGACAGCAAACACTGAAGCTCTCTTT. It specifies CASSFETANTEALF.

The CDR3 here is CASSLVWDRGHRETQYF. CDR3 DNA: TGTGCCAGCAGTTTAGTTTGGGACAGGGGGCATCGAGAGACCCAGTACTTC. The rearrangement uses TRBV28 and TRBJ2-5, with 12 positions matching TRBD1. Unmatched junction bases numbered 8, after V lost 2 bases and J lost 4 bases. Germline CDR1 and CDR2: MDHEN and SYDVKM. The CDR3 is made up of 17 amino acids.

This clonotype was recorded at least ten times. The V call is TRBV6-1, the J call TRBJ2-3, with 9 bases aligning to TRBD1. With 7 bases clipped from V and 0 bases from J, the junction kept 5 bases outside the gene matches. The CDR3 covers 15 residues. Germline assignment: CDR1 MNHNS and CDR2 SASEGT. For the CDR3, the DNA is TGTGCCAGCAACCCCGGGACAGGGAGCACAGATACGCAGTATTTT. It specifies CASNPGTGSTDTQYF.

Concerning this clonotype itself: A much bigger clone sits one base away, suggesting this may be a read error. The J gene is TRBJ2-1, the V gene TRBV4-1; D might be TRBD1 or TRBD2, each matching 5 bases. The CDR3 totals 16 residues. In germline, CDR1 is MGHRA, CDR2 YSYEKL. The CDR3 sequence is CASSQDRDLTFNEQLF. The CDR3 coding sequence is TGCGCCAGCAGCCAAGACCGGGACCTAACGTTCAATGAGCAGCTCTTC.

This clonotype was seen many times. The rearrangement uses TRBV20-1 and TRBJ2-7; D is uncertain. Looked up from germline, CDR1 is DFQATT and CDR2 is SNEGSKA (reference sequence). The CDR3 sequence is 13 residues long. Trimming took off 0 bases at V and 5 bases at J, with 11 bases between the two ends. CDR3 nucleotides: TGCAGTGCTAGAGAGTCCCTAGACCACGAGCAGTACTTC. Its translation: CSARESLDHEQYF.

The chain is built from TRBV14 and TRBJ2-3, with a weak D call TRBD1 (5 bases). The germline V gene has CDR1 SGHDN and CDR2 FVKESK. The CDR3 consists of 17 residues. Trimming removed 0 bases at V and 2 bases at J, with 15 bases between. The CDR3 coding sequence is TGTGCCAGCAGCCAAGATCTCGATTTGGACACCACAGATACGCAGTATTTT. This sequence encodes CASSQDLDLDTTDTQYF.

For this clonotype: One base away lies a much larger clone, so this may be a sequencing read error. The chain joins TRBV20-1 to TRBJ2-1, with 13 positions matching TRBD2. The germline V gene has CDR1 DFQATT and CDR2 SNEGSKA (reference sequence). Trimming cost V 4 bases and J 6 bases; bases outside gene matches: 3. The CDR3 contains 14 residues. The CDR3 spells CSAKRLAGGNEQFF. CDR3 sequence (DNA): TGCAGTGCTAAGAGACTAGCGGGAGGCAATGAGCAGTTCTTC.

In its sample, this clonotype was seen many times. V usage is TRBV27 and J usage is TRBJ1-1, with 8 nucleotides matching TRBD1. The CDR3 is made up of 12 amino acids. The V gene end was trimmed by 5 bases and the J gene end by 8 bases; junction bases not matched to a gene: 4. Germline V CDR1 and CDR2: MNHEY, SMNVEV (reference sequence). The CDR3 DNA is TGTGCCAGCAGTCCCCACAGGGGGGAAGCTTTCTTT. Protein sequence: CASSPHRGEAFF.

Remarks on this clonotype: One end of the junction varies from germline; a read error may be responsible. The chain recombines TRBV4-1 with TRBJ1-2; D is uncertain. Germline assignment: CDR1 MGHRA and CDR2 YSYEKL. This CDR3 has 12 amino acids. The chain's CDR3 is CASSDLRGGCTF. The CDR3 DNA is TGCGCCAGCAGCGACCTACGCGGTGGCTGCACCTTC.

A note on this clonotype: One end of the junction is discordant with germline, which a read error may explain. The rearrangement joins TRBV5-4 to TRBJ1-1; the D gene is possibly TRBD1 (5 bases). There are 15 residues in the CDR3. Germline values: CDR1 SGHNT, CDR2 YYREEE (reference sequence). The chain's CDR3 is CASSFGGGMNTEVFF. In DNA, the CDR3 is TGTGCCAGCAGCTTCGGCGGGGGAATGAACACTGAAGTTTTCTTT. Full variable domain (rest looked up from reference TRBV5-4 and TRBJ1-1): ETGVTQSPTHLIKTRGQQVTLRCSSQSGHNTVSWYQQALGQGPQFIFQYYREEENGRGNFPPRFSGLQFPNYSSELNVNALELDDSALYLCASSFGGGMNTEVFFGQGTRLTVV.

Of note for this clonotype: A much larger clone differs by one base, so this may be a read error. The chain employs TRBV28 and TRBJ2-5; D may match TRBD1 or TRBD2 (5 bases each). Germline V gives CDR1 MDHEN, CDR2 SYDVKM. This CDR3 region has 11 residues. The CDR3 bases are TGTGCCAGCAGTTTAATCGGGACCAAGTACTTC. Amino acid sequence: CASSLIGTKYF.

A word on this clonotype: Possible read error: a much larger clone is one base away. This chain joins TRBV28 and TRBJ1-5; no reliable D call. This CDR3 has 15 residues. Deletions cut 5 bases from V and 1 base from J, with 12 bases between. CDR1 is MDHEN, CDR2 SYDVKM, per germline. CDR3 nucleotide sequence: TGTGCCAGCAGTATACCCAAGGGAAGCAATCAGCCCCAGCATTTT. It yields the protein CASSIPKGSNQPQHF.

This clonotype was seen only once. One end of the junction varies from germline; a read error may be responsible. The rearrangement links TRBV4-1 to TRBJ1-2; D is perhaps TRBD1 (5 bases). The CDR3 totals 13 residues. CDR1 and CDR2 from the germline V gene are MGHRA and YSYEKL. CDR3 sequence: CANSQGVTYGYTF. For the CDR3, the DNA is TGCGCCAACAGCCAAGGGGTTACGTATGGCTACACCTTC.

This chain connects TRBV20-1 to TRBJ1-6; 7 positions match TRBD1. Germline values: CDR1 DFQATT, CDR2 SNEGSKA (reference sequence). CDR3 length equals 13 residues. After removal of 6 bases from V and 7 bases from J, the junction contained 6 bases not matched to a gene. CDR3 DNA: TGCAGTGCCGGCCGGGACAGCAATTCACCCCTCCACTTT. Its translation is CSAGRDSNSPLHF.

The CDR3 region has the DNA TGCGCCAGCAGCCGAACCGGGACGGAGTCTTTTCCGAACACCGGGGAGCTGTTTTTT. Translation gives CASSRTGTESFPNTGELFF. The chain couples TRBV4-3 to TRBJ2-2; D may be TRBD1 or TRBD2 (5 bases each). The germline V gene has CDR1 LGHNA and CDR2 YSLEER. This CDR3 comprises 19 residues. The V end lost 4 bases, the J end lost 0 bases, and 21 bases lay between the germline ends.

This clonotype was seen only a few times. This chain links TRBV3-1 with TRBJ2-6, with 7 bases that match TRBD1. The CDR3 runs 16 residues. Germline V gene lookup returns CDR1 LGHDT and CDR2 YNNKEL (reference sequence). V lost 7 bases to trimming and J lost 0 bases; unmatched junction nucleotides: 6. The CDR3 loop is CASTGGTLSGANVLTF. DNA for the CDR3: TGTGCCAGCACAGGGGGTACGCTCTCTGGGGCCAACGTCCTGACTTTC.